Listed here is a single TCR beta chain. This specimen belongs to a study of T cells in Graves' hyperthyroidism and ophthalmopathy. RNA transcripts provided the source from which TCR beta CDR3 regions were amplified. RT-PCR in the first round (using the HTBI primer set) targeted the TCR CDR3. A single record per CDR3 protein comes from TCRdb applying MiXCR to the multiplex PCR reads. In the table there are a few hundred thousand distinct CDR3 sequences, approximately 16% of which are singletons. Clinical Activity Scores of at least 3, NOSPECS grades of at least 4 and durations under 3 months characterized ophthalmopathy patients. The J segment lost 8 bases and the V segment lost 5 bases, leaving 8 bases of the junction unmatched. The CDR3 has 14 amino acids.

This receptor was obtained from a woman in her thirties or forties with Graves' ophthalmopathy. The chain couples TRBV12-3 or TRBV12-4 to TRBJ1-2; 10 nucleotides agree with TRBD1. Input material: blood. The CDR3 sequence is CASSQTGGSKGYTF. The CDR3 region has the DNA TGTGCCAGCAGTCAGACAGGGGGCAGTAAGGGCTACACCTTC.